The clone carrying this T cell receptor (beta chain) was observed at least ten times. Its specificity is unknown. The sample comes from a study of T cell repertoires in cytomegalovirus infection. The CDR3 totals 14 residues. V dropped 5 bases and J dropped 8; count of bases not matched to a gene: 10. Each CDR3 protein is one row after TCRdb ran MiXCR on the reads. In the table there are some 600,000 distinct CDR3 sequences, 20% to 25% of which are singletons. General study findings and limits: Summed frequency of shared TCR beta families picked out CMV carriers who also had the relevant HLA.

Sequencing was carried out using CD8+ T cells from PBMCs. The rearrangement uses TRBV12-3 or TRBV12-4 and TRBJ1-1; 8 bases align to TRBD1. The TCR originated in a human donor in good health (CMV status not recorded). Some clones in this sample may be carry-over from other donors' samples. The CDR3, as DNA: TGTGCCAGCAGTACAGGGGGGGGAAACCTAGAAGCTTTCTTT. It is translated as CASSTGGGNLEAFF.